The clone carrying this T cell receptor beta chain has a count of ten or more. Its antigen remains unknown. The library was built from approximately 400 ng RNA with molecular barcoded adaptors for alpha/delta and beta/gamma chains. Via MiXCR, TCRdb re-called the reads, giving one row per CDR3 protein. There are about 38,000 distinct CDR3 sequences in the sample; around 15% occur only once, and around 26% lies in the top ten. Every patient had bone marrow sampled while the disease was active. Germline loops: CDR1 MDHEN, CDR2 SYDVKM. This CDR3 is built from 12 residues. The V end was cut by 0 bases, the J end by 9 bases, with 6 bases between. The sample originates from a study of read filtering for tumor transcriptome and immune sequencing. Whole-study findings and limits: Approximately 80% of IR-seq clonotypes had one read, totaling about 3.3% of reads; RNA-seq: 74.6% and 44.6%. Correlation between methods rose after single-read clonotypes were removed.

V usage is TRBV28 and J usage is TRBJ2-1; no clear D. The source material was a population of CD138-negative cells sorted from bone marrow. The receptor was isolated from a donor at least 40 years old with multiple myeloma. The CDR3 sequence: CASSLWVGEQFF. CDR3 nucleotide sequence: TGTGCCAGCAGTTTATGGGTCGGTGAGCAGTTCTTC.